This T cell receptor (beta chain) was identified during a study of Graves' ophthalmopathy and Graves' hyperthyroidism. RNA transcripts were the source from which TCR beta CDR3 regions were amplified. In the first round, RT-PCR was carried out with HTBI primers, and a multiplex PCR formed the second round. TCRdb called the multiplex PCR reads again in MiXCR, with one record for every CDR3 protein. The sample lists 600,000 to 700,000 distinct CDR3 sequences, roughly two fifths occurring once. Ophthalmopathy cases showed moderate-to-severe activity, scoring CAS ≥3 and NOSPECS ≥4, with duration under 3 months. Diagnosis used clinical symptoms, serum thyroxine, TRAb, thyroid ultrasound and orbital computed tomography. Germline assignment: CDR1 SNHLY and CDR2 FYNNEI. The ends were cut back, 4 bases at V and 6 bases at J, with 15 bases in the middle. CDR3 length: 14 amino acids. Notes on this clonotype: Its antigen is undetermined.

Study-wide points: A 13-signature model separated ophthalmopathy from stable hyperthyroidism, reaching 85% to 90% sensitivity and less than 83% specificity cross-validated. Blood also held most thyroid clonotypes expanded above 0.001 frequency.

The sample taken for sequencing was peripheral blood. This sequence joins TRBV2 and TRBJ2-5, with a weak D call TRBD1 (5 bases). The clonotype was recovered from an adult man with Graves' ophthalmopathy. CDR3: CASSANPPGQTQYF. CDR3 in DNA: TGTGCCAGCAGTGCTAATCCACCAGGGCAGACCCAGTACTTC.